This section outlines one TCR beta chain sequence together with its context. Its antigen is unknown. Sequencing was performed with immunoSEQ multiplex PCR; in TCRdb, only in-frame clones are kept and a portion is missing. The table has about 10,000 clones, about 46% seen once. The data originate from a study of siplizumab effects on memory and regulatory T cells. In the mixed lymphocyte reaction, cells were cocultured for around six days at 37°C. The specimen sequenced was CFSE-low (dividing) CD8+ T cells sorted from an allogeneic mixed lymphocyte reaction. The sequence was collected from a human donor in good health; the cells came from an allogeneic mixed lymphocyte reaction.

The CDR3 DNA sequence: TGTGCCAGCAGCTTAGGGGGACCATATAGCTCCTACGAGCAGTACTTC. This gives the protein CASSLGGPYSSYEQYF. The chain joins TRBV11-2 to TRBJ2-7; the D call may be TRBD1 or TRBD2 (5 bases each). Germline loops: CDR1 SGHAT, CDR2 FQNNGV. The CDR3 sequence is 16 residues long. V was cut by 1 base and J by 0 bases, with 13 bases left in between.